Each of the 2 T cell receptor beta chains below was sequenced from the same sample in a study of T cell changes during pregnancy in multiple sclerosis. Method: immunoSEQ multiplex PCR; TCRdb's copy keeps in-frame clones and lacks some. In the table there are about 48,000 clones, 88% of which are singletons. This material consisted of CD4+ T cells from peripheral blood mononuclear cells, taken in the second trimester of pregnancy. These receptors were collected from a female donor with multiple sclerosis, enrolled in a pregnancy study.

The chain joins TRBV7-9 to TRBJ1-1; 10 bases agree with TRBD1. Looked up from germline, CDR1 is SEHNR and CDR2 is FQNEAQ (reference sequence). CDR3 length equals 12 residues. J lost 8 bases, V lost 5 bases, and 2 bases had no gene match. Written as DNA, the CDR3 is TGTGCCAGCAGCCAGGGACAGGGGGAAGCTTTCTTT. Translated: CASSQGQGEAFF.

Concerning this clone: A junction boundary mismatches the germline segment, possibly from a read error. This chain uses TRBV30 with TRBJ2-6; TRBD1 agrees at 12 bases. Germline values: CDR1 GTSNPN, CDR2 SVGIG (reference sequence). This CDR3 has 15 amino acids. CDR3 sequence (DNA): TGTGCCTGGGGGACAGGGGGCTCTGAGGCCAACGTCCTGACTTTC. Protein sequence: CAWGTGGSEANVLTF.